The entry below gives a single TCR beta chain sequence along with its context. What it binds is not known. This record belongs to a study of T cell responses to AZD1222 COVID-19 vaccine. V lost 5 bases to trimming and J lost 4 bases; unmatched junction nucleotides: 8. The CDR3 consists of 15 residues. CDR1 is LGHNA, CDR2 YSLEER, per germline. Regarding the study as a whole: The number of AZD1222 recipients seropositive at baseline was only five to seven. Clonal diversity was possibly underestimated, and the donors were mostly white British, with more females. Regions 160-218 and 743-854 held dominance among vaccine-associated CD4 TCRs, which spanned spike.

Libraries were prepared by immunoSEQ multiplex PCR; TCRdb keeps only in-frame clonotypes and omits some of them. The repertoire has 130,000 to 150,000 clones, 88% of them found once; the top ten carry approximately 15%. This specimen consisted of peripheral blood, obtained on day 0 of AZD1222 vaccination. This chain links TRBV4-3 with TRBJ2-1; the match to TRBD2 covers 7 bases. This sequence was found in an adult in good health. CDR3 nucleotide sequence: TGCGCCAGCAGCTTCGAGCGGGAACTTTACAATGAGCAGTTCTTC. It specifies CASSFERELYNEQFF.